This entry describes one T cell receptor beta chain. The data belong to a study of blood T cell repertoires in COVID-19. In the study overall: COVID-19 samples from acute and convalescent phases originated in the United States, Italy and Spain. PBMCs, B-cell-depleted T cells, or T cells provided the cDNA or gDNA that made up the material.

The germline CDR1 and CDR2 sequences are SGDLS and YYNGEE. V lost 0 bases to trimming and J lost 2 bases; unmatched junction nucleotides: 2. The CDR3 runs to 16 residues. Patients from Seattle were sampled longitudinally, starting during active infection. The repertoire was sequenced with immunoSEQ multiplex PCR; TCRdb's copy has only in-frame clones and lacks some. The sample has hundreds of thousands of clones, nearly 90% seen once. The sample consisted of peripheral blood. This sequence joins TRBV9 and TRBJ2-1, with TRBD2 identical over 10 bases. The clonotype was recovered from a woman aged 30 to 39 with COVID-19, enrolled during active disease. CDR3 nucleotide sequence: TGTGCCAGCAGCGTAGCCAGCGGGGGGGCCTACAATGAGCAGTTCTTC. This gives the protein CASSVASGGAYNEQFF.